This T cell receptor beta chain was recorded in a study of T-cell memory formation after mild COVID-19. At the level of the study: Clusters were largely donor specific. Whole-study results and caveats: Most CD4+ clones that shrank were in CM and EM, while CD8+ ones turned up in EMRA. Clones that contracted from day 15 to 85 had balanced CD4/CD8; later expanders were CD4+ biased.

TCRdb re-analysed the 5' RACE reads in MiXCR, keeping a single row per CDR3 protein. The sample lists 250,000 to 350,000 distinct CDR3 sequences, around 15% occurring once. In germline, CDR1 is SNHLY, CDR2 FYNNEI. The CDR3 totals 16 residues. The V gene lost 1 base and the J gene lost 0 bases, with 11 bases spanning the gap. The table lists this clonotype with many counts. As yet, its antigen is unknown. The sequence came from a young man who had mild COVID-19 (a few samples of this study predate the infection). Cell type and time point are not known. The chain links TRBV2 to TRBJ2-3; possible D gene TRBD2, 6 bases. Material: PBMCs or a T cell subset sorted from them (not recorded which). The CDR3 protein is CASSEGRGSSTDTQYF. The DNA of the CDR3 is TGTGCCAGCAGTGAAGGACGGGGGTCAAGCACAGATACGCAGTATTTT.